This T cell receptor beta chain was captured in a study of metastatic and nonmetastatic thyroid tumors (dated by TCRdb to the early 2020s). A note on the overall study: Repertoires were compared across peripheral blood and tumor or nodule tissue samples from malignant and benign thyroid patients. Study-wide conclusions, independent of this receptor: In both blood and tumor samples, TCR beta diversity was reported to be significantly higher in malignant tumors than in benign nodules.

Before undergoing thyroid surgery, none of the patients had been given any kind of treatment. Using T-cell receptor beta sequencing, the researchers looked back retrospectively at clinical samples from patients, gathered between about 2011 and 2018. From the germline V gene, CDR1 is KGHDR and CDR2 is SFDVKD. Trimming removed 3 bases from V and 4 bases from J, leaving 11 bases between the germline ends. Spanning cysteine to phenylalanine, the CDR3 consists of 15 amino acids. Just CDR3 DNA is preserved here, 45 bases in frame from base 1. This clone was seen only a few times. Its recognized antigen is unknown. No base-level quality is on record; no much larger clone is a single base apart. Library generation was performed with PCR. TCRdb records Illumina HiSeq 4000 as the sequencer. The TCR beta-chain CDR3 region of each patient was profiled by high-throughput sequencing. The original methods were these. Drawing on CDR3 differences between clinicopathological groups, the researchers built a classifier meant to tell apart patients with distant-metastatic papillary thyroid cancer. The Shannon index was used to assess repertoire diversity, and the Morisita-Horn index was used to assess tumor-blood repertoire similarity. TCRdb reprocessing: public reads trimmed at Q25 with fastp, clones called with MiXCR, in-frame beta chains kept. TCRdb's processing, not the study's, gives the V and J calls here. A total of more than 2,500 clones appear in this sample, about a quarter of them only once. About a fifth of the sample comes from the top ten.

Sample: tumor tissue. The receptor chain draws on TRBV24-1 and TRBJ2-2, with TRBD1 tentatively as D gene (7 bases match). The sequence derives from a female donor with papillary thyroid cancer or a benign thyroid nodule (not recorded which). Some clones in this sample may be carry-over from other donors' samples. The DNA sequence is TGTGCCACCAGTGATCAGGGGGGCCTCACCGGGGAGCTGTTTTTT. Translated, it reads CATSDQGGLTGELFF.